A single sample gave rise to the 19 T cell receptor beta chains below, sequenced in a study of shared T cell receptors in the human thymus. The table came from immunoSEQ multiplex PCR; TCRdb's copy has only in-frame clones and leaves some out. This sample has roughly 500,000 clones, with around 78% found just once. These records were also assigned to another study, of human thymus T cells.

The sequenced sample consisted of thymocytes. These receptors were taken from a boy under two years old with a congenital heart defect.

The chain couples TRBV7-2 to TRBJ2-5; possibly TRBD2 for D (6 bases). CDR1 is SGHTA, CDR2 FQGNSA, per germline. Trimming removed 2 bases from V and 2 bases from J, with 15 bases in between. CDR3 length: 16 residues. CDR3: CASSLRSESGQETQYF. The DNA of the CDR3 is TGTGCCAGCAGCTTACGGAGTGAGAGCGGGCAAGAGACCCAGTACTTC.

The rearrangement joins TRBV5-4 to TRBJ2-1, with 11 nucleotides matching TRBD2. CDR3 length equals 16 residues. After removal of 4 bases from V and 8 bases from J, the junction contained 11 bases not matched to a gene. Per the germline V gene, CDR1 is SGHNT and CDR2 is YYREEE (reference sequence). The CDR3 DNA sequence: TGTGCCAGCAGCAAACTAGCGGGAGTAACTAGCGATGAGCAGTTCTTC. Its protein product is CASSKLAGVTSDEQFF.

CDR3 region: CASRCPGLASGVIQETQYF. The CDR3 region has the DNA TGTGCCAGCAGGTGCCCGGGACTAGCGTCCGGCGTAATCCAAGAGACCCAGTACTTC. The V and J genes are TRBV12-1 and TRBJ2-5; the table's D call TRBD2 went unverified against the DNA. TRBV12-1 is a pseudogene. The CDR3 has 19 amino acids.

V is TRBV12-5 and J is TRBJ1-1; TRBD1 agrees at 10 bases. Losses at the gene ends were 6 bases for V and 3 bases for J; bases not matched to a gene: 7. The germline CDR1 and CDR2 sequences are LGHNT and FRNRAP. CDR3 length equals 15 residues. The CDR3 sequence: CASGTGTGVDTEAFF. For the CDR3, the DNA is TGTGCTAGTGGGACCGGGACAGGGGTGGACACTGAAGCTTTCTTT.

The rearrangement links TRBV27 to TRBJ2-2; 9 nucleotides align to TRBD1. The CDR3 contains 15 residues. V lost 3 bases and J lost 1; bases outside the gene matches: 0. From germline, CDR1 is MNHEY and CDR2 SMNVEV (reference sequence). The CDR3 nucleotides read TGTGCCAGCAGTTTGGGACAGGGGAACACCGGGGAGCTGTTTTTT. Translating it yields CASSLGQGNTGELFF.

The CDR3 DNA follows: TGTGCCAGCAGCCGTGGACTAGCGGTTTACAATGAGCAGTTCTTC. Protein: CASSRGLAVYNEQFF. The chain is built from TRBV7-7 and TRBJ2-1, with 10 bases fitting TRBD2. The length of the CDR3 is 15 residues. Looked up from germline, CDR1 is SSHAT and CDR2 is FNYEAQ (reference sequence). Trimming took 5 bases from V and 4 from J; bases not matched to a gene: 5. The whole variable domain, filled in from reference TRBV7-7 and TRBJ2-1, reads GAGVSQSPRYKVTKRGQDVTLRCDPISSHATLYWYQQALGQGPEFLTYFNYEAQPDKSGLPSDRFSAERPEGSISTLTIQRTEQRDSAMYRCASSRGLAVYNEQFFGPGTRLTVL.

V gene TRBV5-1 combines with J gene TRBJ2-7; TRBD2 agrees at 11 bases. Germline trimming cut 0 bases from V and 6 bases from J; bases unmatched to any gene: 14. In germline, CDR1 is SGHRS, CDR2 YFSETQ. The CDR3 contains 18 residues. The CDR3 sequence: CASSLVGLAGGHRCEQYF. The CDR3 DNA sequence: TGCGCCAGCAGCTTGGTAGGGCTAGCGGGAGGTCACAGGTGCGAGCAGTACTTC.

The CDR3 protein is CSVYEGEGANVLTF. The CDR3, as DNA: TGCAGCGTTTACGAGGGCGAGGGGGCCAACGTCCTGACTTTC. This chain uses TRBV29-1 with TRBJ2-6, with D tentatively TRBD2 (5 bases). V was trimmed by 5 bases and J by 4 bases, leaving 12 bases between them. The germline gives CDR1 SQVTM, CDR2 ANQGSEA. The CDR3 is 14 residues long.

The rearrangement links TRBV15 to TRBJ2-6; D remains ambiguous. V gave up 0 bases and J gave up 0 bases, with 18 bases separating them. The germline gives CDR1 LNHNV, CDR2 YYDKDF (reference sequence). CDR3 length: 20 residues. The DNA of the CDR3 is TGTGCCACCAGCAGAGATTCATACACAGAGAACTGCTCTGGGGCCAACGTCCTGACTTTC. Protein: CATSRDSYTENCSGANVLTF.

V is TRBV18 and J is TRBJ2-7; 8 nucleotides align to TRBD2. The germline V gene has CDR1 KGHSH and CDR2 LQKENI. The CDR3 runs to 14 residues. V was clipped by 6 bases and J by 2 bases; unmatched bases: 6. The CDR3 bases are TGTGCCAGCTCCGCGGGAGGATGGACCTACGAGCAGTACTTC. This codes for CASSAGGWTYEQYF.

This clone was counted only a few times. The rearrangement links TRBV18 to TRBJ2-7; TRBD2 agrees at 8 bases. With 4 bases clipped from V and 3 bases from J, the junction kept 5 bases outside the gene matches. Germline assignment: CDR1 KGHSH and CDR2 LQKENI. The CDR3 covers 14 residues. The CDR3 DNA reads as TGTGCCAGCTCACATACTAGCGGAGGCTACGAGCAGTACTTC. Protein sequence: CASSHTSGGYEQYF.

CDR3 sequence (DNA): TGTGCCAGCAGCTTGGACCGGGGGACTGGAAACACCATATATTTT. It translates to CASSLDRGTGNTIYF. V and J are TRBV5-6 and TRBJ1-3, with a possible D match to TRBD1 (5 bases). The ends were cut back, 0 bases at V and 2 bases at J, with 9 bases in the middle. The CDR3 spans 15 residues. Looked up from germline, CDR1 is SGHDT and CDR2 is YYEEEE.

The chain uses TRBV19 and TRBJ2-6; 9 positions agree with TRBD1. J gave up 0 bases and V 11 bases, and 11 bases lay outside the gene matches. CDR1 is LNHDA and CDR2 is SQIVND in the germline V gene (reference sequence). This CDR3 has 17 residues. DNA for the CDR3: TGTGCCTCACGGCGGGGACAGGGTAACTCTGGGGCCAACGTCCTGACTTTC. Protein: CASRRGQGNSGANVLTF.

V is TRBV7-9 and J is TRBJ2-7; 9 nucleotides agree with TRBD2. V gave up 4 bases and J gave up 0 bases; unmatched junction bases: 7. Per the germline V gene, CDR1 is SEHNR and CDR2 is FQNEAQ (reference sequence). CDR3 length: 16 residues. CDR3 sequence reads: CASSSSLAGRSYEQYF. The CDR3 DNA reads TGTGCCAGCAGCTCTTCGCTAGCGGGGCGCTCCTACGAGCAGTACTTC.

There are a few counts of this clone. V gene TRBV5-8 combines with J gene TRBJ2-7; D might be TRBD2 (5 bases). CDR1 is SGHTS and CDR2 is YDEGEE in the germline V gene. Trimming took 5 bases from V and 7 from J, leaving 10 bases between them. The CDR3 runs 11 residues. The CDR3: CASRARREQYF. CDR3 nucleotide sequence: TGTGCCAGCAGGGCCAGGAGGGAGCAGTACTTC.

CDR3 nucleotides: TGCGCCAGCAGACGGGATCGGAATGAAAAACTGTTTTTT. This encodes CASRRDRNEKLFF. The chain links TRBV5-1 to TRBJ1-4; D not resolved. Trimming cost V 5 bases and J 5 bases, with 10 bases left between them. This CDR3 is built from 13 residues. CDR1 is SGHRS and CDR2 is YFSETQ in the germline V gene.

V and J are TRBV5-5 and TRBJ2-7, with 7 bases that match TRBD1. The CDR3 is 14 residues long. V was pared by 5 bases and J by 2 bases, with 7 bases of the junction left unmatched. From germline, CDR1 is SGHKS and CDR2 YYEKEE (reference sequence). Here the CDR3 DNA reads TGTGCCAGCAGTCACGGGACAGCCACCTACGAGCAGTACTTC. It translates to CASSHGTATYEQYF.

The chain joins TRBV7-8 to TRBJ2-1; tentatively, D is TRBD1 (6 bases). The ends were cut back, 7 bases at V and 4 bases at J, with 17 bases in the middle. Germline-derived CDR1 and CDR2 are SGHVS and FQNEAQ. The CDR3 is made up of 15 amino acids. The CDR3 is CASTGTPNPYNEQFF. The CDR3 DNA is TGTGCCAGCACCGGGACACCTAACCCATACAATGAGCAGTTCTTC.

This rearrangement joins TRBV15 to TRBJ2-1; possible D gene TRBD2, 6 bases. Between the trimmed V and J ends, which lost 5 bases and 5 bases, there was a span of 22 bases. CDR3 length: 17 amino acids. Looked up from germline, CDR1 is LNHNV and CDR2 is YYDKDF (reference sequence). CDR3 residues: CATSGWDWAGFNNEQFF. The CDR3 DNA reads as TGTGCCACCAGCGGTTGGGACTGGGCTGGGTTTAACAATGAGCAGTTCTTC.